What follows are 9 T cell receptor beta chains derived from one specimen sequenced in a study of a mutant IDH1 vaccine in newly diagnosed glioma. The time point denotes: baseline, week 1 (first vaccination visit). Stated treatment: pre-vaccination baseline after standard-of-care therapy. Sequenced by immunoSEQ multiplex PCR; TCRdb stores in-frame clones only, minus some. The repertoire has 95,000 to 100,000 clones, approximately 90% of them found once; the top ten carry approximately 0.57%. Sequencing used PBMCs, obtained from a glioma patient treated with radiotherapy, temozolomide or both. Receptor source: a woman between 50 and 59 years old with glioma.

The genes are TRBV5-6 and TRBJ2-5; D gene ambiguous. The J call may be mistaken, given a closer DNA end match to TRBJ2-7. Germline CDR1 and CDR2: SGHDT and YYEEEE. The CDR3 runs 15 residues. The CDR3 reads CASSLFSRGSYEQYF. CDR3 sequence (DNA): TGTGCCAGCAGCCTGTTCTCTCGAGGCTCCTACGAGCAGTACTTC.

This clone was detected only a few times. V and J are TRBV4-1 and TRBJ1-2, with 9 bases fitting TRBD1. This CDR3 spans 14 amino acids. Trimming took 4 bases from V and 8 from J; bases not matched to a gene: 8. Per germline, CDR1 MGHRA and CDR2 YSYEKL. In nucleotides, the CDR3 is TGCGCCAGCAGCCGTCGGGACAGGGAGAGCGGCTACACCTTC. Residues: CASSRRDRESGYTF.

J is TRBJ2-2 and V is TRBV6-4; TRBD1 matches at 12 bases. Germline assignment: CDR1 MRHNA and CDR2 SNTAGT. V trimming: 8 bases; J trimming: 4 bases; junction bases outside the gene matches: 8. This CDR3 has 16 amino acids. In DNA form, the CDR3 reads TGTGCCAGCTCTCCCCGGGACAGGGGGCTCACCGGGGAGCTGTTTTTT. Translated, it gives CASSPRDRGLTGELFF.

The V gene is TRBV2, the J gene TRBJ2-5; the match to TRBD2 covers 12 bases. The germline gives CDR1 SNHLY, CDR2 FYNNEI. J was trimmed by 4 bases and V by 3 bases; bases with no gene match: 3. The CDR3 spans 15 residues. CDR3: CASSDRLAGAETQYF. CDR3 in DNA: TGTGCCAGCAGTGACCGACTAGCGGGAGCAGAGACCCAGTACTTC.

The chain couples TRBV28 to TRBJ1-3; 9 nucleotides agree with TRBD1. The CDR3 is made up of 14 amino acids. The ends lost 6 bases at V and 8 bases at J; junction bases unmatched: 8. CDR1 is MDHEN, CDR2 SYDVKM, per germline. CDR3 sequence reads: CASRIGTGRHTIYF. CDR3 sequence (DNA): TGTGCCAGCAGAATCGGGACAGGGCGACACACCATATATTTT. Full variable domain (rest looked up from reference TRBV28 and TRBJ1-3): DVKVTQSSRYLVKRTGEKVFLECVQDMDHENMFWYRQDPGLGLRLIYFSYDVKMKEKGDIPEGYSVSREKKERFSLILESASTNQTSMYLCASRIGTGRHTIYFGEGSWLTVV.

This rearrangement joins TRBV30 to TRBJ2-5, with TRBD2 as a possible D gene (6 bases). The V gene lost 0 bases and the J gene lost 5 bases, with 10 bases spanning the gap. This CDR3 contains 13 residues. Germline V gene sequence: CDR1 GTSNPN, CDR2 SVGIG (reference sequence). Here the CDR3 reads CAWSVGRRETQYF. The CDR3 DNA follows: TGTGCCTGGAGTGTGGGGAGGCGGGAGACCCAGTACTTC.

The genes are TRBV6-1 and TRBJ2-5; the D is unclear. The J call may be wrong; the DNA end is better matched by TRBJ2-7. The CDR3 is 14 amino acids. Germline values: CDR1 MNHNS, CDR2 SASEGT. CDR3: CASSEGGGPYEQYF. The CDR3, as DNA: TGTGCCAGCAGTGAAGGTGGTGGGCCCTACGAGCAGTACTTC.

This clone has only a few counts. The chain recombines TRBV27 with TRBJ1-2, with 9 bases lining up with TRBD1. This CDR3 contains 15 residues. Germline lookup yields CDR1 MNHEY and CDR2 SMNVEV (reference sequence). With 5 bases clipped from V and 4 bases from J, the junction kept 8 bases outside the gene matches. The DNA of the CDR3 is TGTGCCAGCAGTCCGCCGGGACAGGGTCTCTATGGCTACACCTTC. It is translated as CASSPPGQGLYGYTF.

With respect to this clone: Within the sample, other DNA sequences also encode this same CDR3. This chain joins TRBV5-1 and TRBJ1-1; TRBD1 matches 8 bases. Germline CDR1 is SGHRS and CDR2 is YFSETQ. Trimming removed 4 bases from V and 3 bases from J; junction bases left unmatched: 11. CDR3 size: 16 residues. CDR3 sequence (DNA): TGCGCCAGCAGCCTGTGGGGGACAGGCGCGGACACTGAAGCTTTCTTT. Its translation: CASSLWGTGADTEAFF.